This T cell receptor beta chain was sequenced in a study of T cell repertoires in cytomegalovirus infection. Via MiXCR, TCRdb re-called the reads, giving one row per CDR3 protein. Counted here are about 900,000 distinct CDR3 sequences, around 29% occurring once; the ten biggest clones make up around 15%. As concerns this clonotype: Its antigen remains unidentified.

Specimen: cultured CD8+ T cells from PBMCs, collected from culture after CMV antigen stimulation. The TCR comes from a human donor in good health (CMV status not recorded). Some clones in this sample may be carry-over from other donors' samples.

In DNA, the CDR3 is TGTGCCAGCAGCGCCCGGACAGGGGCCAGTAGAGATACGCAGTATTTT. Translated, it gives CASSARTGASRDTQYF. This chain uses TRBV7-2 with TRBJ2-3; 9 bases line up with TRBD1. V lost 5 bases and J lost 5; bases outside the gene matches: 11. Germline CDR1 and CDR2: SGHTA and FQGNSA. The CDR3 is 16 amino acids.